Sequencing of this T cell receptor beta chain was carried out in a study of blood T cell repertoires in COVID-19. About the study: The study drew acute and convalescent COVID-19 samples from the United States, Italy and Spain. PBMCs, B-cell-depleted T cells, or T cells were the source of the cDNA or gDNA that made up the material.

There are 15 residues in the CDR3. Trimming removed 2 bases from V and 9 bases from J; junction bases left unmatched: 7. CDR1 KGHSH and CDR2 LQKENI come from the germline V gene. In the study's own analysis: The assay estimated nucleated cells by amplifying reference gene primers. Data came from immunoSEQ multiplex PCR; TCRdb stores just in-frame clones and leaves some out. V and J calls and clone size come straight from that table; D and trimming were deduced from the DNA. The table records 250,000 or so clones, roughly 88% of them present only once. This sequence was found in a woman in her 40s who had been exposed to COVID-19. The genes are TRBV18 and TRBJ1-6; 7 bases agree with TRBD1. Source material: PBMCs or T cells enriched from blood (not recorded which). The CDR3 spells CASSPKDRASSPLHF. The DNA of the CDR3 is TGTGCCAGCTCACCAAAAGACAGGGCATCTTCACCCCTCCACTTT. Full variable domain (missing parts from reference TRBV18 and TRBJ1-6): NAGVMQNPRHLVRRRGQEARLRCSPMKGHSHVYWYRQLPEEGLKFMVYLQKENIIDESGMPKERFSAEFPKEGPSILRIQQVVRGDSAAYFCASSPKDRASSPLHFGNGTRLTVT.